This T cell receptor (beta chain) appears in the sequencing data of a study of blood T cell repertoires in COVID-19. Study-level information: Samples taken during acute and convalescent COVID-19 were collected in the United States, Italy and Spain. PBMCs, B-cell-depleted T cells, or T cells provided the cDNA or gDNA that made up the material.

This clone was observed once. Original methodology: Estimation of nucleated cell counts relied on the amplification of reference gene primers. The method was immunoSEQ multiplex PCR; TCRdb's version includes in-frame clones alone and lacks a portion of them. For V, J and clone size, that table is used; D and trimming come from the DNA. Of roughly 220,000 clones in the sample, around 84% were seen once. The germline gives CDR1 KGHDR, CDR2 SFDVKD. The CDR3 sequence is 14 residues long. V was pared by 4 bases and J by 5 bases, with 5 bases of the junction left unmatched. Sequencing was done on a sample of peripheral blood. The TCR sequence derives from a man younger than 45 with active or convalescent COVID-19. The chain recombines TRBV24-1 with TRBJ2-5; the match to TRBD1 covers 8 bases. CDR3 sequence (DNA): TGTGCCACCAGTGACCGGACAGGGTGGGAGACCCAGTACTTC. Protein product: CATSDRTGWETQYF.